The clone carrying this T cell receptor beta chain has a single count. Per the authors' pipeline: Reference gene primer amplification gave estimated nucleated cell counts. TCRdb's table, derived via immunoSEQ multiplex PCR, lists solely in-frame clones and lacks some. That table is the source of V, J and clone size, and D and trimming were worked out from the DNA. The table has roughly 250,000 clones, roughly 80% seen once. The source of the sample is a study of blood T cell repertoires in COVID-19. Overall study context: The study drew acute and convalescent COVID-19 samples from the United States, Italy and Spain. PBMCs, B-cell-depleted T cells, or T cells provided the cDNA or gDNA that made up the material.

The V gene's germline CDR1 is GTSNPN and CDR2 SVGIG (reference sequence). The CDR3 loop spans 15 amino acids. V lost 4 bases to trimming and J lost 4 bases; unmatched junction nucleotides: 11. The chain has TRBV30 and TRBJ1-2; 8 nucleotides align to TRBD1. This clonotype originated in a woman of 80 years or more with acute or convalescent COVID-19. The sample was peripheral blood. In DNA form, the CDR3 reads TGTGCCTGGATTAAACCCGGACAGGGAAGCTATGGCTACACCTTC. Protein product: CAWIKPGQGSYGYTF.